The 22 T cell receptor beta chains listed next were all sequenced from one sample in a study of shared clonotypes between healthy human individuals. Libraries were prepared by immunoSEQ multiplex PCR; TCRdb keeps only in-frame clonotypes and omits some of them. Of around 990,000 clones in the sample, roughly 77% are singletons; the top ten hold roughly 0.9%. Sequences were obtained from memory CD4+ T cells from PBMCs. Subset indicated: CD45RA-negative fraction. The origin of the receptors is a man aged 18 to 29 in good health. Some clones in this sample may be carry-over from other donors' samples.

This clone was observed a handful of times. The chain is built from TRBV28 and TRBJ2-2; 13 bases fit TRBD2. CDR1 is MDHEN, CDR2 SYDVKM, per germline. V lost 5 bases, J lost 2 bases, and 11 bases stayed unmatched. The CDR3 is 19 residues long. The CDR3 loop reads CASSTTRLAGGPNTGELFF. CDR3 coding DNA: TGTGCCAGCAGTACGACGAGACTAGCGGGAGGCCCTAACACCGGGGAGCTGTTTTTT.

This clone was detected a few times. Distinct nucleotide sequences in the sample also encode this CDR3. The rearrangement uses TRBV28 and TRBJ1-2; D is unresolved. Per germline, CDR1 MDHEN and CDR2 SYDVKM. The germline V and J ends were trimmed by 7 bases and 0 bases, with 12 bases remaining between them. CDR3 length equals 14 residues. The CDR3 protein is CASTSLGPNYGYTF. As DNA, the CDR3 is TGTGCCAGCACTTCCCTAGGGCCTAACTATGGCTACACCTTC.

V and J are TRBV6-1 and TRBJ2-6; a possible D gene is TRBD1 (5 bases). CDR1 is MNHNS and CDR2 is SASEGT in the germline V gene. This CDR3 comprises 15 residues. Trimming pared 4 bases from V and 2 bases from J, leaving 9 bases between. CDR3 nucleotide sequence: TGTGCCAGCAGTGGGGGCAGGGCTGGGGCCAACGTCCTGACTTTC. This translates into CASSGGRAGANVLTF.

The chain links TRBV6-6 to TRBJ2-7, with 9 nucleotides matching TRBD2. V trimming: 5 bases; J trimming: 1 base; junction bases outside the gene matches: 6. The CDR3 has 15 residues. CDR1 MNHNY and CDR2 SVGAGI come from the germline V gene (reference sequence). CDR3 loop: CASSGESGGSYEQYF. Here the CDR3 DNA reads TGTGCCAGCAGTGGTGAGAGCGGGGGGTCCTACGAGCAGTACTTC.

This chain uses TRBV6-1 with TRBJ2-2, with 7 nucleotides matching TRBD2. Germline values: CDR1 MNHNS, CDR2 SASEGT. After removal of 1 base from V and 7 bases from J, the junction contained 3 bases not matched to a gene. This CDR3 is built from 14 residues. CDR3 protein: CASSEGGLFGELFF. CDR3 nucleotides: TGTGCCAGCAGTGAAGGGGGACTATTCGGGGAGCTGTTTTTT.

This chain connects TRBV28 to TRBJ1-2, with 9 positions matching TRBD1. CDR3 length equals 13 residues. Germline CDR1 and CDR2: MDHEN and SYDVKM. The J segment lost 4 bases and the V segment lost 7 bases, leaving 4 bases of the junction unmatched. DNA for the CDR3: TGTGCCAGCAACCGACAGGGGGGCTATGGCTACACCTTC. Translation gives CASNRQGGYGYTF.

Here the CDR3 DNA reads TGTGCCAGCGGCATCGACTTAATTCAGCCCCAGCATTTT. This gives the protein CASGIDLIQPQHF. V gene TRBV27 combines with J gene TRBJ1-5; D is unresolved. Germline assignment: CDR1 MNHEY and CDR2 SMNVEV (reference sequence). The V end was cut by 8 bases, the J end by 6 bases, with 14 bases between. The CDR3 has 13 amino acids.

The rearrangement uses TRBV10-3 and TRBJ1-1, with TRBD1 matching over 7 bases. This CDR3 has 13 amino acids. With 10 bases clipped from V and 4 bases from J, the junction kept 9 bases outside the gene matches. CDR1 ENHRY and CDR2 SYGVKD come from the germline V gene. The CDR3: CATVLRDSTEAFF. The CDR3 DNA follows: TGTGCCACCGTCCTCCGGGACAGCACTGAAGCTTTCTTT.

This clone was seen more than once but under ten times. CDR3 in DNA: TGCGCCAGCACTCCTTTTGCGGACAAAGGGGGCTACACCTTC. It is translated as CASTPFADKGGYTF. V usage is TRBV4-1 and J usage is TRBJ1-2; maybe TRBD1 (5 bases). This CDR3 has 14 residues. In germline, CDR1 is MGHRA, CDR2 YSYEKL. V was clipped by 7 bases and J by 8 bases, with 20 bases between them.

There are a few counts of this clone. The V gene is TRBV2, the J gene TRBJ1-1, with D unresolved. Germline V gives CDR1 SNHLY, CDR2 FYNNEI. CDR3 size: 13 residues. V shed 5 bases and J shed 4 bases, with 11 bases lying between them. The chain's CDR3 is CASSPGRSTEAFF. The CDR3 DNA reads TGTGCCAGCAGTCCTGGACGTAGCACTGAAGCTTTCTTT.

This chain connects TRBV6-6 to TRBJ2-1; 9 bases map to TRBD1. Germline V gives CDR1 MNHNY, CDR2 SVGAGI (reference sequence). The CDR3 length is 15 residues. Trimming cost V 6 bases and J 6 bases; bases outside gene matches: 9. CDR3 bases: TGTGCCAGCAGCAAGGGGACAGGGAGTACCAATGAGCAGTTCTTC. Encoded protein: CASSKGTGSTNEQFF.

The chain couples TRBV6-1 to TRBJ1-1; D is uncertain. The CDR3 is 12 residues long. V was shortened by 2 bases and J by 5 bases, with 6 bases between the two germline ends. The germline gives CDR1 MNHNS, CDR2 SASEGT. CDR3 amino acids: CASSEKATEAFF. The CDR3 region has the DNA TGTGCCAGCAGTGAAAAGGCTACTGAAGCTTTCTTT.

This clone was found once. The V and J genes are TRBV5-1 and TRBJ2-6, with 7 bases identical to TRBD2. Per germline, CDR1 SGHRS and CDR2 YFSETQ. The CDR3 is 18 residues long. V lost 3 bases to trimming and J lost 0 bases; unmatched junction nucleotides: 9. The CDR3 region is CASSSPGGYTSGANVLTF. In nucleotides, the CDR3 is TGCGCCAGCAGCTCCCCGGGGGGTTATACCTCTGGGGCCAACGTCCTGACTTTC.

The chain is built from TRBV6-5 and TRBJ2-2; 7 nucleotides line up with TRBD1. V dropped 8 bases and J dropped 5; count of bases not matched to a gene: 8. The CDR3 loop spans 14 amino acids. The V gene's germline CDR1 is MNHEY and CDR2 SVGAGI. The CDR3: CASRRQGSTGELFF. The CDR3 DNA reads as TGTGCCAGCCGTAGACAGGGTTCGACCGGGGAGCTGTTTTTT.

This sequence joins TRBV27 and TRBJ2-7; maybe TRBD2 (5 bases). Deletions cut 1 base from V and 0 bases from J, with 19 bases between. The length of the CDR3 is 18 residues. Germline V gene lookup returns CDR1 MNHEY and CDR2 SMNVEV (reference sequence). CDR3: CASSLFWRTRENSYEQYF. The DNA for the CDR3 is TGTGCCAGCAGTTTATTTTGGAGGACGAGGGAGAACTCCTACGAGCAGTACTTC.

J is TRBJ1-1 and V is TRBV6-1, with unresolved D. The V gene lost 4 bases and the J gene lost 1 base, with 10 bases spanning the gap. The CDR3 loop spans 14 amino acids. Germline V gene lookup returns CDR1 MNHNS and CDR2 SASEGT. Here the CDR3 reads CASSGRKRNTEAFF. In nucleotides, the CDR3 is TGTGCCAGCAGTGGCCGAAAAAGGAACACTGAAGCTTTCTTT.

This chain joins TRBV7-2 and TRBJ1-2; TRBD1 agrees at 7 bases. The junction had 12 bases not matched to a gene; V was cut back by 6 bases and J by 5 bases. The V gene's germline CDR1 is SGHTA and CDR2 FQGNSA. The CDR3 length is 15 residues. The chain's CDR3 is CASSPSIQGRYGYTF. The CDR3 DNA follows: TGTGCCAGCAGTCCCTCGATACAGGGGCGATATGGCTACACCTTC.

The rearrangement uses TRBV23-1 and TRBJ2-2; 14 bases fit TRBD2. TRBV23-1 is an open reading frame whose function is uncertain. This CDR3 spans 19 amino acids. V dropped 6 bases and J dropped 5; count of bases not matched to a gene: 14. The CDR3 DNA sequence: TGCGCCAGCAGACCAAATCCCGGGACTAGCGGGAGTCGAACCGGGGAGCTGTTTTTT. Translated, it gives CASRPNPGTSGSRTGELFF.

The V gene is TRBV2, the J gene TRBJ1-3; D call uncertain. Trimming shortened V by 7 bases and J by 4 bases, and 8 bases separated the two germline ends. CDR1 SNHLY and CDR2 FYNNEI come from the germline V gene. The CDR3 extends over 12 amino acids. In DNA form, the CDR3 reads TGTGCCAGCATGCTGGGGGGAAACACCATATATTTT. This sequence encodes CASMLGGNTIYF.

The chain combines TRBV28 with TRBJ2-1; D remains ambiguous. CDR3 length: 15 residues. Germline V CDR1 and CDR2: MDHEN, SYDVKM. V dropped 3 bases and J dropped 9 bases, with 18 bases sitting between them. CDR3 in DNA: TGTGCCAGCAGTTTTCCGGGCCCCCGTTCTGGTGAGCAGTTCTTC. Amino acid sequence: CASSFPGPRSGEQFF.

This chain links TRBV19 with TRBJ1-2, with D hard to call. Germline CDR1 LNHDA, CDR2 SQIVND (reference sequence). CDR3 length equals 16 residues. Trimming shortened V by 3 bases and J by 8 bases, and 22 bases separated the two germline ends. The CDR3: CASSIRPGQHRRGYTF. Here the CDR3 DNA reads TGTGCCAGTAGTATCAGGCCAGGTCAACATAGAAGGGGCTACACCTTC.

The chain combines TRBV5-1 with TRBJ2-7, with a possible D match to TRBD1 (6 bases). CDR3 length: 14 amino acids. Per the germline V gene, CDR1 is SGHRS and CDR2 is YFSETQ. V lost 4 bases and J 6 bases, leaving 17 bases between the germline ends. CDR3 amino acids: CASSPMGLQGEQYF. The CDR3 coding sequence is TGCGCCAGCAGCCCGATGGGCTTACAGGGCGAGCAGTACTTC.